Listed below are T cell receptor beta chains from one sample, sequenced in a study of T cell responses to AZD1222 COVID-19 vaccine. Sequencing was performed with immunoSEQ multiplex PCR; in TCRdb, only in-frame clones are kept and a portion is missing. The sample has under 150,000 clones; 93% are singletons. This material consisted of peripheral blood, taken on day 0 of AZD1222 vaccination. Source of these receptors: an adult in good health. Each CDR3 is given with its conserved first and last residue.

v_call cdr3_aa
TRBV5-1 CASSLWAGAEAFF
TRBV6-1 CASSEAKGNYGYTF
TRBV7-6 CASSLEGTGRNSPLHF
TRBV12-3/TRBV12-4 CASRPTGVDEQYF
TRBV27 CASKESGTSGMNYNEQFF
TRBV7-2 CASSFEGYSNQPQHF
TRBV18 CASSRDSGRDEQFF
TRBV5-4 CASSQQGVEEKLFF
TRBV19 CASSIQRGTAFF
TRBV6-2/TRBV6-3 CASSYYGNGNQPQHF
TRBV19 CASSTKGTETDTQYF
TRBV27 CASSQRGGYGYTF
TRBV27 CASSRALPNTQYF
TRBV29-1 CSVEDPGLGHAGELFF
TRBV7-8 CASSEGGVSSYEQYF
TRBV7-2 CASSAGLYSNQPQHF
TRBV7-2 CASSEGGYYGYTF
TRBV19 CASSDRGRNTEAFF
TRBV7-2 CASSPGQGWSYEQYF
TRBV14 CASSQVGPTGELFF
TRBV5-1 CASTRTGDNEKLFF
TRBV10-3 CAIRGGSRFLSYNEQFF
TRBV6-1 CASSEPQTGNTIYF
TRBV18 CASSDKGDSPLHF
TRBV7-2 CASSFGHTDTQYF
TRBV29-1 CSVGGDEAFF
TRBV5-1 CASSLYDNTEAFF
TRBV9 CASSVGQGVAFF
TRBV19 CASSIGGWGNNQPQHF
TRBV19 CASSIDRLETQYF
TRBV7-2 CASSLLPSTDTQYF
TRBV29-1 CSGGTGWNTEAFF
TRBV2 CASTGTPAGGYTF
TRBV27 CASSLYQMGQGADTQYF
TRBV5-4 CASSKGGAMYNEQFF
TRBV3-1/TRBV3-2 CASSDTSDHYEQYF
TRBV19 CASRGTGGYGELFF
TRBV13 CASSLGTDQPQHF
TRBV29-1 CSVEVPGGSNYGYTF
TRBV5-1 CASSLQGQGGHEQYF
TRBV7-6 CASSQLGTGGSPLHF
TRBV9 CASTPGWAYGYTF
TRBV7-3 CASSLGGFNEQFF
TRBV6-5 CASHRVKGYTF
TRBV27 CASSFQPIRGGVIAEAFF
TRBV6-1 CASSERPSSYNSPLHF
TRBV15 CATSRAIGVSNQPQHF
TRBV5-1 CASSTSGTHFNEQFF
TRBV6-4 CASRATGSSYEQYF
TRBV6-5 CASSRGFMNTEAFF
TRBV5-4 CASIGPGYGYTF
TRBV11-2 CASSLRTSGASYNEQFF
TRBV9 CASSVGTSGFANTGELFF
TRBV27 CASSSRGESNQPQHF